By share, the clone carrying this T cell receptor beta chain counts as medium-sized. What it binds is not known. Full-length variable regions came from constant-region reverse primers plus semi-nested Nested Universal Primer A PCR. Each CDR3 protein is one row after TCRdb ran MiXCR on the 5' RACE reads. The table has about 32,000 distinct CDR3 sequences, roughly a quarter seen once. CDR3 size: 14 residues. Trimming cost V 7 bases and J 2 bases, with 15 bases left between them. The V gene's germline CDR1 is MNHEY and CDR2 SVGAGI. The sorted Tregs were CD4+CD25+CD127-/low cells. Findings and caveats of the study: Tumor memory CD4+ T cell TCR gene usage was found to cluster with blood and lymph node memory CD4+ cells and with lymph node naive CD4+ cells.

This sequence originates from a female donor with breast cancer. Sequencing was carried out using tumor-infiltrating Tregs sorted from the breast tumor. The gene calls are TRBV6-5 and TRBJ2-7, with a possible D match to TRBD1 (6 bases). The CDR3 nucleotides read TGTGCCAGCACCAACTACAGGGCTCCCTACGAGCAGTACTTC. Amino acid sequence: CASTNYRAPYEQYF.